A single sample gave rise to the 30 T cell receptor beta chains below, sequenced in a study of regulatory T cells in long-lasting Graves disease. Stated time point: newly diagnosed GD, antithyroid drugs for less than 3 months. The authors made the TCR library using RNA they extracted from PBMCs. Sequencing libraries for TCR beta were prepared with iRepertoire HTBI primers and Arm-PCR of CDR3 regions. TCRdb used MiXCR to reprocess the multiplex PCR reads, holding one entry per CDR3 protein. The sample holds about 610,000 distinct CDR3 sequences, roughly 15% seen once. Separately, the same data were catalogued under a study of T cells in Graves' hyperthyroidism and ophthalmopathy.

The input for sequencing was peripheral blood mononuclear cells (PBMCs), taken at new diagnosis, from a patient treated with antithyroid drugs. Receptor source: a man between 18 and 35 years old with Graves disease.

The genes are TRBV19 and TRBJ2-1; possible D gene TRBD2, 6 bases. Germline CDR1 is LNHDA and CDR2 is SQIVND (reference sequence). The germline V and J ends were trimmed by 4 bases and 3 bases, with 13 bases remaining between them. There are 15 residues in the CDR3. Here the CDR3 reads CASSNTRTIYNEQFF. The DNA for the CDR3 is TGTGCCAGTAGTAATACGAGGACTATCTACAATGAGCAGTTCTTC.

This clonotype was observed a few times. The chain is built from TRBV9 and TRBJ1-3, with 7 bases identical to TRBD1. CDR3 length: 18 amino acids. With 3 bases clipped from V and 0 bases from J, the junction kept 12 bases outside the gene matches. Germline loops: CDR1 SGDLS, CDR2 YYNGEE. CDR3 sequence (DNA): TGTGCCAGCAGCGCAAACTCCAGGGGGGAAGACTCTGGAAACACCATATATTTT. Translation: CASSANSRGEDSGNTIYF.

V gene TRBV2 combines with J gene TRBJ1-5, with 7 bases that match TRBD1. CDR3 size: 15 residues. J lost 0 bases, V lost 6 bases, and 5 bases had no gene match. Germline lookup yields CDR1 SNHLY and CDR2 FYNNEI. This CDR3 is CASRGQVTSNQPQHF. CDR3 nucleotides: TGTGCCAGCAGAGGACAGGTCACTAGCAATCAGCCCCAGCATTTT.

This clonotype was counted at least ten times. The chain has TRBV15 and TRBJ1-2; TRBD1 might be the D (5 bases). V dropped 6 bases and J dropped 4 bases, with 12 bases sitting between them. The CDR3 runs 13 residues. Per germline, CDR1 LNHNV and CDR2 YYDKDF (reference sequence). The CDR3 DNA is TGTGCCACCAGTGTTGAGGGGAGCTATGGCTACACCTTC. Its translation: CATSVEGSYGYTF.

As concerns this clonotype: A much larger clonotype is one base distant, so this may be a read error. V is TRBV2 and J is TRBJ2-1; the match to TRBD2 covers 10 bases. CDR1 is SNHLY and CDR2 is FYNNEI in the germline V gene. J gave up 8 bases and V 8 bases, and 15 bases lay outside the gene matches. The CDR3 is 16 amino acids. The CDR3: CASAQCPAGGPHEQFF. In nucleotides, the CDR3 is TGTGCCAGCGCCCAGTGTCCAGCGGGAGGGCCCCATGAGCAGTTCTTC.

This clonotype turned up a few times. The CDR3 nucleotides read TGTGCCAGCTCACCTCCCGGCAGGGCTATCAACTATGGCTACACCTTC. Translating gives CASSPPGRAINYGYTF. The chain employs TRBV18 and TRBJ1-2, with TRBD1 as a possible D gene (5 bases). The V and J ends lost 3 bases and 2 bases respectively, with 16 bases between them. Germline loops: CDR1 KGHSH, CDR2 LQKENI. This CDR3 has 16 residues.

This clonotype was picked up many times. The chain combines TRBV24-1 with TRBJ2-2, with D perhaps TRBD1 (6 bases). Trimming shortened V by 5 bases and J by 5 bases, and 14 bases separated the two germline ends. This CDR3 is 15 amino acids long. CDR1 KGHDR and CDR2 SFDVKD come from the germline V gene. CDR3 loop: CATSGARGSTGELFF. The CDR3, as DNA: TGTGCCACCAGTGGGGCCAGGGGCTCGACCGGGGAGCTGTTTTTT.

CDR3 loop: CASSLWVNEKLFF. The CDR3 coding sequence is TGTGCCAGCAGTTTATGGGTTAATGAAAAACTGTTTTTT. The chain carries TRBV28 and TRBJ1-4; D not resolved. The V gene lost 0 bases and the J gene lost 4 bases, with 3 bases spanning the gap. This CDR3 has 13 residues. Germline V gene lookup returns CDR1 MDHEN and CDR2 SYDVKM.

This chain joins TRBV5-1 and TRBJ2-3; 8 bases agree with TRBD2. The CDR3 has 16 amino acids. Germline CDR1 is SGHRS and CDR2 is YFSETQ. V shed 0 bases, J shed 4 bases, and the junction held 7 bases outside the gene matches. The CDR3 sequence: CASSLGGLASSDTQYF. The CDR3, as DNA: TGCGCCAGCAGCTTGGGAGGACTAGCTAGCTCAGATACGCAGTATTTT.

Only a few counts were recorded for this clonotype. This chain joins TRBV9 and TRBJ2-7, with TRBD2 matching 8 bases. Unmatched junction bases numbered 7, after V lost 0 bases and J lost 5 bases. This CDR3 comprises 15 residues. Germline-derived CDR1 and CDR2 are SGDLS and YYNGEE. The CDR3 DNA reads TGTGCCAGCAGCGTAGGAAGCGGGAGTCTCCACGAGCAGTACTTC. Amino acids: CASSVGSGSLHEQYF.

V is TRBV7-3 and J is TRBJ2-7; perhaps TRBD2 as D (5 bases). The CDR3 length is 18 residues. The V end lost 0 bases, the J end lost 5 bases, and 23 bases lay between the germline ends. The germline gives CDR1 SGHTA, CDR2 FQGTGA. CDR3 protein: CASSLTPGVGSRGNEQYF. The CDR3 DNA reads TGTGCCAGCAGCTTAACCCCCGGGGTCGGTAGCCGAGGGAACGAGCAGTACTTC.

The chain has TRBV28 and TRBJ1-4; perhaps TRBD1 as D (6 bases). CDR3 length equals 19 residues. Trimming removed 7 bases at V and 5 bases at J, with 29 bases between. Germline V gene lookup returns CDR1 MDHEN and CDR2 SYDVKM. The CDR3 DNA follows: TGTGCCAGCATAGACAGGTTCAACGTTCTCACCGACCACAATGAAAAACTGTTTTTT. This codes for CASIDRFNVLTDHNEKLFF. Full variable domain (remainder filled in from reference TRBV28 and TRBJ1-4): DVKVTQSSRYLVKRTGEKVFLECVQDMDHENMFWYRQDPGLGLRLIYFSYDVKMKEKGDIPEGYSVSREKKERFSLILESASTNQTSMYLCASIDRFNVLTDHNEKLFFGSGTQLSVL.

Remarks on this clonotype: An end of the junction does not agree with germline; a read error may underlie this. V usage is TRBV29-1 and J usage is TRBJ2-3, with 7 bases matching TRBD1. This CDR3 is 15 amino acids long. Germline loops: CDR1 SQVTM, CDR2 ANQGSEA. The CDR3 DNA is TGCAGCGCCAACCCCGAGGGACAGAGCATAGATACGCAGTATTTT. The encoded protein is CSANPEGQSIDTQYF.

This clonotype was detected only a few times. The V call is TRBV7-8, the J call TRBJ2-1; perhaps TRBD1 as D (5 bases). V lost 5 bases to trimming and J lost 5 bases, with 19 bases between them. CDR1 is SGHVS and CDR2 is FQNEAQ in the germline V gene. This CDR3 has 16 amino acids. CDR3 in amino acids: CASSIDDSLTNNEQFF. In nucleotides, the CDR3 is TGTGCCAGCAGCATAGACGACAGTTTAACCAACAATGAGCAGTTCTTC.

This clonotype was recorded at least ten times. DNA of the CDR3: TGTGCCAGCAGATCGGACCTGAACAATGAGCAGTTCTTC. This sequence encodes CASRSDLNNEQFF. The V gene is TRBV7-3, the J gene TRBJ2-1; D gene ambiguous. There are 13 residues in the CDR3. Trimming cost V 6 bases and J 5 bases, with 11 bases left between them. Germline CDR1 reads SGHTA; CDR2 reads FQGTGA.

V gene TRBV7-3 combines with J gene TRBJ1-1; TRBD1 might be the D (5 bases). V was cut by 5 bases and J by 1 base, with 20 bases left in between. Per germline, CDR1 SGHTA and CDR2 FQGTGA. The CDR3 spans 17 residues. The CDR3 protein is CASSKQVTGGGNTEAFF. The CDR3, as DNA: TGTGCCAGCAGCAAACAGGTGACCGGGGGTGGGAACACTGAAGCTTTCTTT.

This clonotype was recorded many times. The chain carries TRBV7-9 and TRBJ1-1, with TRBD1 as a possible D gene (5 bases). V lost 1 base and J 6 bases, leaving 12 bases between the germline ends. Germline V gene sequence: CDR1 SEHNR, CDR2 FQNEAQ (reference sequence). This CDR3 region has 14 residues. The DNA for the CDR3 is TGTGCCAGCAGCTTAGTGGGACCGATCGCTGAAGCTTTCTTT. Residues: CASSLVGPIAEAFF. Variable domain in full (rest from reference TRBV7-9 and TRBJ1-1): DTGVSQNPRHKITKRGQNVTFRCDPISEHNRLYWYRQTLGQGPEFLTYFQNEAQLEKSRLLSDRFSAERPKGSFSTLEIQRTEQGDSAMYLCASSLVGPIAEAFFGQGTRLTVV.

The V call is TRBV10-3, the J call TRBJ1-1, with unresolved D. V lost 4 bases and J lost 3, with 15 bases in between. CDR3 length equals 15 residues. The germline CDR1 and CDR2 sequences are ENHRY and SYGVKD. CDR3 residues: CAISAVAAMDTEAFF. CDR3 nucleotide sequence: TGTGCCATCAGTGCGGTTGCAGCAATGGACACTGAAGCTTTCTTT.

The sample holds many counts of this clonotype. V is TRBV5-1 and J is TRBJ1-1; no definite D call. V lost 0 bases and J lost 1, with 7 bases in between. This CDR3 spans 14 amino acids. Germline CDR1 SGHRS, CDR2 YFSETQ. This chain's CDR3 is CASSLGSQNTEAFF. DNA of the CDR3: TGCGCCAGCAGCTTGGGAAGCCAGAACACTGAAGCTTTCTTT.

This clonotype has a count of ten or more. This rearrangement joins TRBV6-2 or TRBV6-3 to TRBJ1-6; 7 positions agree with TRBD1. The V segment lost 8 bases and the J segment 5 bases; nucleotides outside the gene matches: 3. The CDR3 loop spans 13 amino acids. Germline V gene data show CDR1 as MNHEY and CDR2 as SVGEGT. The CDR3: CASATGDNSPLHF. CDR3 coding DNA: TGTGCCAGCGCTACAGGGGATAATTCACCCCTCCACTTT.

The V and J genes are TRBV7-3 and TRBJ2-3; 10 nucleotides line up with TRBD2. Germline V gene sequence: CDR1 SGHTA, CDR2 FQGTGA. This CDR3 has 15 residues. V lost 5 bases, J lost 2 bases, and 4 bases stayed unmatched. This CDR3 is CASSPSGRVTDTQYF. The DNA of the CDR3 is TGTGCCAGCAGCCCCAGCGGGAGGGTCACAGATACGCAGTATTTT.

This clonotype was found many times. The chain links TRBV6-2 or TRBV6-3 to TRBJ1-5; TRBD1 matches at 7 bases. This CDR3 spans 19 amino acids. The V segment lost 6 bases and the J segment 1 base; nucleotides outside the gene matches: 18. Germline CDR1 and CDR2: MNHEY and SVGEGT. The CDR3 DNA sequence: TGTGCCAGCAGGCCCATGGTGGGACAGCCCCTAGGAAGCAATCAGCCCCAGCATTTT. Translation gives CASRPMVGQPLGSNQPQHF.

This CDR3 is CASSLSASGRPNEQFF. In nucleotides, the CDR3 is TGTGCCAGCAGCTTATCGGCTAGCGGGAGGCCCAATGAGCAGTTCTTC. V and J are TRBV7-9 and TRBJ2-1; 11 nucleotides align to TRBD2. Looked up from germline, CDR1 is SEHNR and CDR2 is FQNEAQ (reference sequence). CDR3 length equals 16 residues. V shed 2 bases and J 6 bases; nucleotides not matched to a gene: 6.

This clonotype occurred a few times. The genes are TRBV28 and TRBJ2-2; D is unresolved. The CDR3 runs to 14 residues. CDR1 is MDHEN and CDR2 is SYDVKM in the germline V gene. V dropped 6 bases and J dropped 4 bases, with 12 bases sitting between them. DNA for the CDR3: TGTGCCAGCAGATCTACGGGCGGCACCGGGGAGCTGTTTTTT. Translating gives CASRSTGGTGELFF.

This clonotype was observed at least ten times. The J gene is TRBJ2-1, the V gene TRBV2, with D possibly TRBD2 on 6 matching bases. In germline, CDR1 is SNHLY, CDR2 FYNNEI. The CDR3 spans 14 residues. V was pared by 2 bases and J by 5 bases, with 10 bases between. CDR3 residues: CASSEMGLNNEQFF. In DNA form, the CDR3 reads TGTGCCAGCAGTGAAATGGGACTGAACAATGAGCAGTTCTTC.

This clonotype was seen more than once but under ten times. With a much larger clone just one base away, this may be a read error. The genes are TRBV12-3 or TRBV12-4 and TRBJ2-3; TRBD2 aligns across 8 bases. Germline trimming cut 6 bases from V and 4 bases from J; bases unmatched to any gene: 6. The CDR3 runs 14 residues. The CDR3: CASSHSGVADTQYF. The CDR3 DNA is TGTGCCAGCAGCCATAGCGGGGTGGCAGATACGCAGTATTTT.

The chain employs TRBV4-1 and TRBJ2-2; 8 bases are shared with TRBD2. Germline CDR1 is MGHRA and CDR2 is YSYEKL. V was clipped by 4 bases and J by 1 base; unmatched bases: 8. The CDR3 contains 17 residues. As DNA, the CDR3 is TGCGCCAGCAGCCGTGGGAACGGGAGGGTGAACACCGGGGAGCTGTTTTTT. Translated: CASSRGNGRVNTGELFF.

This clonotype was picked up a small number of times. V and J are TRBV9 and TRBJ1-1; D is ambiguous. The V gene's germline CDR1 is SGDLS and CDR2 YYNGEE. Deletions cut 0 bases from V and 4 bases from J, with 10 bases between. The CDR3 totals 14 residues. As DNA, the CDR3 is TGTGCCAGCAGCGTAGATGGGTTGGTCACTGAAGCTTTCTTT. Its protein is CASSVDGLVTEAFF.

This clonotype appeared a single time. The V and J genes are TRBV5-8 and TRBJ2-1; 9 nucleotides agree with TRBD1. The CDR3 runs 17 residues. The ends lost 4 bases at V and 1 base at J; junction bases unmatched: 9. Germline V lookup: CDR1 SGHTS, CDR2 YDEGEE. CDR3 coding DNA: TGTGCCAGCAGCGTGGGAATGGGGACAGGGTCCTACAATGAGCAGTTCTTC. Its protein product is CASSVGMGTGSYNEQFF.

This clonotype was seen a handful of times. This rearrangement joins TRBV27 to TRBJ2-5, with D perhaps matching TRBD1 (6 bases). Trimming took 3 bases from V and 0 from J, leaving 17 bases between them. Germline V gene data show CDR1 as MNHEY and CDR2 as SMNVEV (reference sequence). This CDR3 has 17 residues. CDR3 DNA: TGTGCCAGCAGTTTGGCACCGATGGGGGCGTACCAAGAGACCCAGTACTTC. Amino acids: CASSLAPMGAYQETQYF.